Listed here are 20 T cell receptor beta chains from one sample, sequenced in a study of T cells expressing NK-cell markers. Using the 5' RACE reads, TCRdb records one entry per CDR3 protein without DNA. Its table records fewer than 300,000 distinct CDR3 sequences. The material sequenced was blood T cells: a sorted CD56 or NKG2C T cell subset, CD4+ or CD8+ T cells, or bulk PBMC T cells (not recorded which). The origin of the receptors is a woman aged 18 to 75 in good health.

The chain couples TRBV4-2 to TRBJ2-7; TCRdb's D call of TRBD1 is untestable without DNA. Germline V gives CDR1 LGHNA, CDR2 YNFKEQ. CDR3 length: 17 amino acids. The CDR3 protein is CASSQDLSGRGTYEQYF.

The chain recombines TRBV7-2 with TRBJ2-5; the TCRdb D gene call, TRBD1, has no DNA to confirm it. Per the germline V gene, CDR1 is SGHTA and CDR2 is FQGNSA. This CDR3 contains 14 residues. This CDR3 is CASSSKPGFETQYF.

This chain joins TRBV12-3 or TRBV12-4 and TRBJ1-2. This CDR3 region has 18 residues. The CDR3 reads CASSPASGLYTPNYGYTF.

The chain combines TRBV12-3 or TRBV12-4 with TRBJ2-1; checking the TCRdb D call of TRBD2 is not possible without DNA. This CDR3 has 13 residues. The chain's CDR3 is CASSFGLATVQFF.

This sequence joins TRBV9 and TRBJ1-2; with no DNA, the TCRdb D assignment of TRBD1 cannot be verified. This CDR3 region has 14 residues. Germline CDR1 reads SGDLS; CDR2 reads YYNGEE. The CDR3 here is CASSVLSGADGYTF.

V gene TRBV9 combines with J gene TRBJ2-5; the TCRdb call, TRBD1, lacks DNA for checking. Germline lookup yields CDR1 SGDLS and CDR2 YYNGEE. The CDR3 covers 16 residues. CDR3 protein: CASSVGGTGGGETQYF.

The chain joins TRBV7-6 to TRBJ2-2; TCRdb returns TRBD1, unconfirmable since there is no DNA. CDR3 length: 13 residues. The germline V gene has CDR1 SGHVS and CDR2 FNYEAQ. The CDR3 sequence: CASSRTRTGELFF. Full variable domain (rest looked up from reference TRBV7-6 and TRBJ2-2): GAGVSQSPRYKVTKRGQDVALRCDPISGHVSLYWYRQALGQGPEFLTYFNYEAQQDKSGLPNDRFSAERPEGSISTLTIQRTEQRDSAMYRCASSRTRTGELFFGEGSRLTVL.

The chain combines TRBV12-3 or TRBV12-4 with TRBJ2-7; TCRdb selects TRBD2, and the lack of DNA leaves this call unchecked. The CDR3 consists of 16 residues. Here the CDR3 reads CASSLISGRGPDEQYF.

The chain joins TRBV20-1 to TRBJ2-7. CDR1 and CDR2 (germline): DFQATT, SNEGSKA (reference sequence). CDR3 size: 12 residues. The CDR3 loop reads CSANVKAYEQYF.

The chain is built from TRBV28 and TRBJ2-3; the D call from TCRdb, TRBD1, cannot be confirmed without DNA. In germline, CDR1 is MDHEN, CDR2 SYDVKM. CDR3 length: 12 amino acids. The CDR3 loop reads CASMGGADTQYF.

The J gene is TRBJ2-7, the V gene TRBV11-2; the TCRdb D gene call, TRBD2, has no DNA to confirm it. This CDR3 spans 13 amino acids. Germline CDR1 reads SGHAT; CDR2 reads FQNNGV. This CDR3 reads CASSLDSLDEQYF.

CDR3 sequence reads: CASSRPGGRSYEQYF. The rearrangement joins TRBV6-1 to TRBJ2-7; TCRdb's D call of TRBD1 is untestable without DNA. The germline V gene has CDR1 MNHNS and CDR2 SASEGT. The CDR3 is made up of 15 amino acids.

The chain carries TRBV9 and TRBJ2-3; TCRdb calls TRBD1, which cannot be checked without DNA. Germline CDR1 reads SGDLS; CDR2 reads YYNGEE. The CDR3 length is 13 residues. The CDR3: CASSWDNTDTQYF.

The rearrangement joins TRBV7-6 to TRBJ1-1; the D gene TCRdb calls, TRBD1, cannot be checked with no DNA. Germline V gene sequence: CDR1 SGHVS, CDR2 FNYEAQ. The CDR3 length is 15 residues. CDR3 amino acids: CASSTRQGRATEAFF.

The gene calls are TRBV5-1 and TRBJ2-3; the D call of TRBD2 rests on TCRdb alone, since no DNA is present to check it. Germline loops: CDR1 SGHRS, CDR2 YFSETQ. The CDR3 is 15 amino acids. Here the CDR3 reads CASSLTGDPPDTQYF.

J is TRBJ1-1 and V is TRBV5-4; TCRdb indicates TRBD1, and absent DNA this call remains unverified. The length of the CDR3 is 17 residues. Germline V gives CDR1 SGHNT, CDR2 YYREEE (reference sequence). CDR3 sequence: CASSSGPGQGYMPEAFF.

The chain couples TRBV20-1 to TRBJ2-5. The CDR3 covers 13 residues. The germline CDR1 and CDR2 sequences are DFQATT and SNEGSKA (reference sequence). CDR3 protein: CSARVLPQETQYF.

This chain joins TRBV5-1 and TRBJ2-1; TCRdb proposes TRBD1, but this gene call is untestable without DNA. The CDR3 totals 15 residues. Germline V gene sequence: CDR1 SGHRS, CDR2 YFSETQ. CDR3 residues: CASSLGGASYNEQFF.

This chain uses TRBV9 with TRBJ2-7. CDR1 SGDLS and CDR2 YYNGEE come from the germline V gene. CDR3 size: 11 residues. The CDR3 protein is CASSVPNEQYF.

The CDR3 reads CASGGDRANSPLHF. The rearrangement joins TRBV12-3 or TRBV12-4 to TRBJ1-6; TCRdb names TRBD1, which stays unverified in the absence of DNA. CDR3 size: 14 residues.